The present TCR beta chain was sequenced within a study of human T cells and chemical hapten exposure (dated by TCRdb to 2020 to 2022). General notes on the study: For sensitization, 2% DPC in acetone was applied to a roughly 2 cm by roughly 2 cm area of upper inner arm skin. Weekly therapeutic DPC doses were additionally applied to the scalp of patients throughout the roughly 25-week study period. Patch testing on the upper back used Finn chambers containing 0.01% DPC, with scoring done after 6 days according to International Contact Dermatitis Research Group standards. Alopecia areata with under or over 50% scalp involvement, alopecia totalis and alopecia universalis were represented in the patient cohort, which was mostly female. The libraries were sequenced as a pool, and the TCR yield per sample differed mostly because of small variations in library volumes within the pool. This study followed changes in the peripheral blood TCR repertoire in vivo during primary and secondary sensitization of alopecia patients to the hapten diphenylcyclopropenone (DPC). Patient blood was sampled pre-sensitization (week 0) and at 2, 6 and about 24 weeks after DPC sensitization. About 29 alopecia patients gave blood for TCR sequencing at one to four time points (pre-sensitization, 2, 6 and 24 weeks).

The paper as a whole reports these results and caveats: A positive correlation was found between the number of PT1 expanded TCRs and patch test score, with significance reached at thresholds 8, 16 and 32 but not 4. Compared with pre-sensitization or healthy control sets, expanded TCRs formed significantly more large CDR3 similarity clusters, which is consistent with antigen-driven responses. Because every patient had alopecia, a presumed autoimmune disease, the patients' immune response might differ from that of healthy individuals. DPC sensitization did not change the number of TCRs with a frequency above 1 in 1000, and there was no evidence of changes in global repertoire structure. Repeated subsampling changed both the strength of the expansion versus patch-test correlation and the threshold at which the correlation became significant.

Comments on this clonotype: Its specific antigen is unknown. No clone much larger than this one lies a single base away; base qualities are absent.

From a lookup of the germline V gene (reference sequence), CDR1 and CDR2 are MNHEY and SMNVEV. The CDR3 spans 16 residues, from the cysteine through the phenylalanine. Only the CDR3 portion is preserved as DNA: 48 bases, with reading frame beginning at the first base. From V the trimming removes 3 bases and from J it removes 4 bases, while the gene matches leave 10 bases of the junction unaccounted for. Libraries came from RACE. These reads were obtained on a NextSeq 500. Library preparation attached unique molecular identifiers to individual cDNA molecules for quantitative, reproducible TCR counting. From each blood RNA sample, both TCR alpha and TCR beta chains were sequenced. The authors processed their data as follows. Samples had a median of roughly 87,000 TCRs, with a range from 23,224 to 690,600. V, J and CDR3 annotation of the TCR reads was performed with the Decombinator software suite. Every sample was subsampled to the same number of TCRs (28,000) for the PS versus PT1 abundance plots. Expanded TCRs were defined as absent before sensitization and observed at least eight times at the 2-week time point. TCRdb redid the processing of the public reads, applying fastp at Q25 and MiXCR, and retained in-frame beta chains. CDR3 protein sequences are deduplicated, and each keeps its most common genes and DNA. These V and J calls are TCRdb output, not the study's own analysis. In all, the sample holds 80,000 to 95,000 distinct CDR3 sequences, and 8% to 13% of those were seen once. The top ten hold over 2% of the sample.

Read against the paper, the sample's time point label means: patch test 2, 6 weeks after DPC sensitization. Sample treatment or condition, as interpreted from the label and publication: therapeutic diphenylcyclopropenone sensitization with weekly scalp DPC. At each patch-test visit, blood was drawn before the patch test was applied. Patients were considered eligible if aged 18 to 70, diagnosed with alopecia and deemed suitable for DPC therapy, and patients were excluded if pregnant. Unfractionated whole blood was collected in Tempus Blood RNA tubes, and total RNA was extracted from that blood. The chain is assembled from TRBV27 and TRBJ2-7, with 9 junctional bases fitting TRBD2. This TCR derives from a man between 40 and 49 years old with alopecia areata. Some clones in this sample may be carry-over from other donors' samples. The material sequenced was whole blood, taken in connection with sensitization to the hapten diphenylcyclopropenone (DPC). The encoded CDR3 is CASSFVSGSLDYEQYF. The sequenced DNA is TGTGCCAGCAGTTTCGTTAGCGGGAGCTTGGATTACGAGCAGTACTTC.